The rows below give T cell receptor beta chains drawn from one sample of a study of blood T cell repertoires in COVID-19. Only in-frame clones appear in the TCRdb table, and some are missing; sequencing was by immunoSEQ multiplex PCR. The table lists under 200,000 clones, approximately 87% of them singletons, with 3% to 4% in the top ten. The sequenced material came from peripheral blood. All receptors derive from a man between 18 and 29 years old with active or convalescent COVID-19. Both conserved end residues are part of each CDR3. D genes are given only for firm matches. Part of the rows lack a size; the others show once, few, many or a class for expanded clones.

>12|NA|TRBJ1-1|TRBV11-2|NA
TGTGCCAGCAGCTTTGGGCACACTGAAGCTTTCTTT
CASSFGHTEAFF
>20|NA|TRBJ2-6|TRBV6-1|TRBD1
TGTGCCAGCAGTGATTCCGGTGGGGGACAGGGTAGAGTTGGGGCCAACGTCCTGACTTTC
CASSDSGGGQGRVGANVLTF
>15|NA|TRBJ1-2|TRBV4-3|NA
TGCGCCAGCAGCCACCTCCCACAGGAGAACTATGGCTACACCTTC
CASSHLPQENYGYTF
>20|NA|TRBJ1-2|TRBV15|NA
TGTGCCACCAGCAGAGATTTTATTCGGCAGGGATCAGAGCTCAACTATGGCTACACCTTC
CATSRDFIRQGSELNYGYTF
>13|NA|TRBJ2-4|TRBV2|NA
TGTGCCAGCAGTGACTTCTTTCGAAACATTCAGTACTTC
CASSDFFRNIQYF
>15|many|TRBJ2-1|TRBV24-1|TRBD1
TGTGCCACCAGCTCCCGGGACAGGGAAACTAATGAGCAGTTCTTC
CATSSRDRETNEQFF
>13|NA|TRBJ1-2|TRBV6-6|NA
TGTGCCAGCACTCCCGGGACAACGGCGGGCTACACCTTC
CASTPGTTAGYTF
>18|NA|TRBJ1-2|TRBV4-1|NA
TGCGCCAGCAGCCAAGAGCCCCCTGGTTTAGATGCAAACTATGGCTACACCTTC
CASSQEPPGLDANYGYTF
>15|once|TRBJ2-2|TRBV29-1|NA
TGCAGCGTTGAGCTTGCGGGACTCAACACCGGGGAGCTGTTTTTT
CSVELAGLNTGELFF
>15|NA|TRBJ2-1|TRBV27|TRBD2
TGTGCCAGCAGTTTATCGGCGGGAGAGGCATATGAGCAGTTCTTC
CASSLSAGEAYEQFF
>13|NA|TRBJ1-1|TRBV19|NA
TGTGCCAGTCGCGGGGGGCAGCTAATTAGAGCTTTCTTT
CASRGGQLIRAFF
>13|NA|TRBJ1-1|TRBV28|NA
TGTGCCAGCAGTCATCAGGAGAACACTGAAGCTTTCTTT
CASSHQENTEAFF
>15|NA|TRBJ1-2|TRBV7-9|TRBD1
TGTGCCAGCAGCTCCACTAAGGGGGACAGGGGGACGATCTTCTTC
CASSSTKGDRGTIFF
>17|NA|TRBJ1-5|TRBV4-2|NA
TGTGCCAGCAGCCAAGATCGCTGGGAGGGGACTAGGCAGCCCCAGCATTTT
CASSQDRWEGTRQPQHF
>14|NA|TRBJ1-5|TRBV7-2|NA
TGTGCCAGCAGCTTAAGCGGGAACGGTCAGCCCCAGCATTTT
CASSLSGNGQPQHF
>15|NA|TRBJ1-6|TRBV4-1|NA
TGCGCCAGCAGCCAAGATCCAGGTCTTAATTCACCCCTCCACTTT
CASSQDPGLNSPLHF
>12|NA|TRBJ2-7|TRBV11-2|NA
TGTGCCAGCAGCCTCGGGGACTACGAGCAGTACTTC
CASSLGDYEQYF
>15|NA|TRBJ2-3|TRBV24-1|NA
TGTGCCACCAGTGGAGGGCGGGAAGACACAGATACGCAGTATTTT
CATSGGREDTDTQYF
>13|NA|TRBJ1-2|TRBV27|NA
TGTGCCAGCAGTTTATACAGGGACTATGGCTACACCTTC
CASSLYRDYGYTF
>13|NA|TRBJ1-2|TRBV25-1|NA
TGTGCCAGCAGTACAGGAGGGTACTATGGCTACACCTTC
CASSTGGYYGYTF
>15|NA|TRBJ1-1|TRBV9|TRBD1
TGTGCCAGCCAAGATCCGGGACAGGGGAACACTGAAGCTTTCTTT
CASQDPGQGNTEAFF
>17|NA|TRBJ2-3|TRBV18|TRBD2
TGTGCCAGCTCTATGGACCCATCAGGGAGGGGCACAGATACGCAGTATTTT
CASSMDPSGRGTDTQYF
>16|NA|TRBJ2-7|TRBV13|TRBD2
TGTGCCAGCAGCCGTATCATAGCGGGAGACACCTACGAGCAGTACTTC
CASSRIIAGDTYEQYF
>11|NA|TRBJ2-1|TRBV5-6|NA
TGTGCCAGCAGTTACTCCCCGGAGCAGTTCTTC
CASSYSPEQFF
>14|once|TRBJ1-1|TRBV7-2|NA
TGTGCCAGCAGCTTCTCTGCGGCGAACACTGAAGCTTTCTTT
CASSFSAANTEAFF
>16|NA|TRBJ2-3|TRBV14|TRBD2
TGTGCCAGCAGCCAAGTTAGCGGGGGGGCAACCCGGGAGCAGTATTTT
CASSQVSGGATREQYF
>16|NA|TRBJ1-5|TRBV2|TRBD1
TGTGCCAGCACCACCGGACAGGGTAGGGGCAATCAGCCCCAGCATTTT
CASTTGQGRGNQPQHF
>20|NA|TRBJ2-1|TRBV5-1|TRBD1
TGCGCCAGCAGCTTGGAGGGGACAGGGGCCCCCCAACAGGCCTACAATGAGCAGTTCTTC
CASSLEGTGAPQQAYNEQFF
>15|few|TRBJ1-1|TRBV7-3|NA
TGTGCCAGCAGCTTAACGGCAGGGCCGAACACTGAAGCTTTCTTT
CASSLTAGPNTEAFF
>15|NA|TRBJ1-3|TRBV18|NA
TGTGCCAGCTCCGCAGGGGCGAGCTCTGGAAACACCATATATTTT
CASSAGASSGNTIYF
>17|NA|TRBJ2-5|TRBV7-9|TRBD2
TGTGCCAGCAGCTTAAGGCTAGCGGGAGTGTTTTTGGAGACCCAGTACTTC
CASSLRLAGVFLETQYF
>13|NA|TRBJ1-1|TRBV5-4|NA
TGTGCCAGCAGCTTGGCCCAGGGGAGTGAAGCTTTCTTT
CASSLAQGSEAFF
>15|NA|TRBJ2-3|TRBV7-9|NA
TGTGCCAGCAGCCCACGGACTACTAGCACAGATACGCAGTATTTT
CASSPRTTSTDTQYF
>19|NA|TRBJ2-2|TRBV18|NA
TGTGCCAGCTCACCACCGCAGCGCAGCAGGGACTTTAACACCGGGGAGCTGTTTTTT
CASSPPQRSRDFNTGELFF
>14|NA|TRBJ2-1|TRBV28|NA
TGTGCCCTCGACCGGGCGGGCTCCTACAATGAGCAGTTCTTC
CALDRAGSYNEQFF
>11|NA|TRBJ2-1|TRBV6-6|NA
TGTGCCAGCAGTTACTACAGAGAGCAGTTCTTC
CASSYYREQFF
>17|NA|TRBJ2-3|TRBV2|TRBD2
TGTGCCAGAACCTGGACTAGCGGGGGAACTCGCACAGATACGCAGTATTTT
CARTWTSGGTRTDTQYF
>12|NA|TRBJ1-1|TRBV6-5|NA
TGTGCCAGCAGTTTAAAGAACACTGAAGCTTTCTTT
CASSLKNTEAFF
>14|NA|TRBJ1-5|TRBV2|NA
TGTGCCAGCAGAACAGGGTACGAAGGGCAGCCCCAGCATTTT
CASRTGYEGQPQHF
>15|NA|TRBJ2-5|TRBV3-1/TRBV3-2|TRBD1
TGTGCCAGCAGCCAAGAGACCGACAGGGATGAGACCCAGTACTTC
CASSQETDRDETQYF
>14|NA|TRBJ2-7|TRBV7-2|TRBD2
TGTGCCAGCAGCTCCTTTGCGGGAGCTTACGAGCAGTACTTC
CASSSFAGAYEQYF
>16|NA|TRBJ2-3|TRBV6-5|TRBD2
TGTGCCAGCAGTTACGGACTAGCGGGAGGGGTAGATACGCAGTATTTT
CASSYGLAGGVDTQYF
>14|NA|TRBJ2-3|TRBV9|NA
TGTGCCAGCAGCGGAACCGCAACTAGCAATACGCAGTATTTT
CASSGTATSNTQYF
>13|NA|TRBJ1-2|TRBV30|NA
TGTGCCTGGAGTGTTCAGCAGGCAGATGGCTACACCTTC
CAWSVQQADGYTF
>16|NA|TRBJ2-7|TRBV27|NA
TGTGCCAGCAGTCCCTCTTTATCGAACAGGGCCTACGAGCAGTACTTC
CASSPSLSNRAYEQYF
>13|NA|TRBJ1-1|TRBV15|NA
TGTGCCACCAGCAGAGAGTTAATACCGAGTGCTTTCTTT
CATSRELIPSAFF
>15|NA|TRBJ2-1|TRBV4-2|TRBD2
TGTGCCAGCAGCCAAGAGGCGGGGGGAGTGAATGAGCAGTTCTTC
CASSQEAGGVNEQFF
>15|NA|TRBJ2-3|TRBV7-9|TRBD2
TGTGCCAGCAGCCCCAGGACTAGCTCTGAAGATACGCAGTATTTT
CASSPRTSSEDTQYF
>15|NA|TRBJ1-2|TRBV19|NA
TGTGCCAGTGGGGCAGGTCAGCGAGCTAACTATGGCTACACCTTC
CASGAGQRANYGYTF